The rows below give T cell receptor beta chains drawn from one sample of a study of blood T cell repertoires in COVID-19. The repertoire was sequenced with immunoSEQ multiplex PCR; TCRdb's copy has only in-frame clones and lacks some. The sample carries about 250,000 clones, about four fifths recorded once. The sequenced sample was PBMCs or T cells enriched from blood (not recorded which). These receptors all come from a woman aged 40 to 50 who had been exposed to COVID-19. The CDR3 runs from the conserved cysteine through the conserved F or W. D genes are given only for firm matches. Expanded clones are given a class, and other clones once, few, many or no size at all.

j_gene: TRBJ1-1; v_gene: TRBV18; abundance: .; d_gene: .; len: 14; CDR3aa: CASSPKEEVTEAFF; CDR3nt: TGTGCCAGCTCACCGAAGGAGGAGGTCACTGAAGCTTTCTTT
j_gene: TRBJ1-4; v_gene: TRBV3-1/TRBV3-2; abundance: .; d_gene: TRBD1; len: 17; CDR3aa: CASSLPGQGVSNEKLFF; CDR3nt: TGTGCCAGCAGCCTACCGGGACAGGGAGTTTCTAATGAAAAACTGTTTTTT
j_gene: TRBJ2-5; v_gene: TRBV7-6; abundance: .; d_gene: TRBD2; len: 16; CDR3aa: CASSLGLAGGQETQYF; CDR3nt: TGTGCCAGCAGCTTGGGACTAGCGGGGGGCCAAGAGACCCAGTACTTC
j_gene: TRBJ1-5; v_gene: TRBV18; abundance: .; d_gene: .; len: 15; CDR3aa: CASSPTSSSNQPQHF; CDR3nt: TGTGCCAGCTCACCTACTTCTTCTAGCAATCAGCCCCAGCATTTT
j_gene: TRBJ1-1; v_gene: TRBV7-2; abundance: .; d_gene: TRBD1; len: 15; CDR3aa: CASSWVWQGGTEAFF; CDR3nt: TGTGCCAGCAGCTGGGTATGGCAGGGGGGAACTGAAGCTTTCTTT
j_gene: TRBJ1-6; v_gene: TRBV25-1; abundance: .; d_gene: .; len: 14; CDR3aa: CASRPTGNNSPLHF; CDR3nt: TGTGCCAGCAGGCCAACAGGGAATAATTCACCCCTCCACTTT
j_gene: TRBJ1-6; v_gene: TRBV24-1; abundance: once; d_gene: .; len: 14; CDR3aa: CATSTRGGASPLHF; CDR3nt: TGTGCCACCAGCACTCGGGGGGGCGCGTCACCCCTCCACTTT
j_gene: TRBJ1-2; v_gene: TRBV6-5; abundance: few; d_gene: TRBD1; len: 15; CDR3aa: CASSPRDRPNYGYTF; CDR3nt: TGTGCCAGCAGCCCCCGGGACAGACCTAACTATGGCTACACCTTC
j_gene: TRBJ2-7; v_gene: TRBV7-2; abundance: .; d_gene: TRBD2; len: 16; CDR3aa: CASRYKLAGGPYEQYF; CDR3nt: TGTGCCAGCAGATACAAACTAGCGGGGGGGCCTTACGAGCAGTACTTC
j_gene: TRBJ1-2; v_gene: TRBV9; abundance: .; d_gene: TRBD1; len: 17; CDR3aa: CASSVGGTGGPVGGYTF; CDR3nt: TGTGCCAGCAGCGTAGGGGGGACAGGGGGCCCGGTTGGAGGCTACACCTTC
j_gene: TRBJ2-7; v_gene: TRBV10-3; abundance: .; d_gene: .; len: 16; CDR3aa: CAISESTGYKRYEQYF; CDR3nt: TGTGCCATCAGTGAGTCCACAGGATATAAGCGCTACGAGCAGTACTTC
j_gene: TRBJ2-1; v_gene: TRBV18; abundance: few; d_gene: TRBD1; len: 20; CDR3aa: CASSPRPGQGAYSNYNEQFF; CDR3nt: TGTGCCAGCTCACCACGACCGGGACAGGGGGCTTACTCTAACTACAATGAGCAGTTCTTC
j_gene: TRBJ1-2; v_gene: TRBV27; abundance: once; d_gene: .; len: 14; CDR3aa: CASSLSRALYGYTF; CDR3nt: TGTGCCAGCAGTTTAAGCAGGGCTCTCTATGGCTACACCTTC
j_gene: TRBJ1-2; v_gene: TRBV18; abundance: .; d_gene: .; len: 13; CDR3aa: CASSPKEEVSYTF; CDR3nt: TGTGCCAGCTCACCCAAGGAGGAAGTTAGCTACACCTTC
j_gene: TRBJ1-4; v_gene: TRBV10-3; abundance: .; d_gene: .; len: 12; CDR3aa: CATAGVREKLFF; CDR3nt: TGTGCCACCGCGGGGGTTCGGGAAAAACTGTTTTTT
j_gene: TRBJ2-5; v_gene: TRBV30; abundance: .; d_gene: TRBD2; len: 17; CDR3aa: CAWSPRNIAGGHETQYF; CDR3nt: TGTGCCTGGAGTCCCCGAAATATAGCGGGGGGGCATGAGACCCAGTACTTC
j_gene: TRBJ1-1; v_gene: TRBV6-1; abundance: .; d_gene: .; len: 13; CDR3aa: CASSDDGDTEAFF; CDR3nt: TGTGCCAGCAGTGATGACGGGGACACTGAAGCTTTCTTT
j_gene: TRBJ2-3; v_gene: TRBV14; abundance: few; d_gene: TRBD2; len: 19; CDR3aa: CASSPGTSGGSWRADTQYF; CDR3nt: TGTGCCAGCAGCCCCGGGACTAGCGGGGGGTCCTGGCGCGCAGATACGCAGTATTTT
j_gene: TRBJ1-1; v_gene: TRBV19; abundance: .; d_gene: .; len: 15; CDR3aa: CASRPTGSEGTEAFF; CDR3nt: TGTGCCAGTAGACCTACAGGTTCGGAGGGCACTGAAGCTTTCTTT
j_gene: TRBJ1-3; v_gene: TRBV6-4; abundance: .; d_gene: .; len: 14; CDR3aa: CASSDWAAGNTIYF; CDR3nt: TGTGCCAGCAGTGACTGGGCAGCCGGAAACACCATATATTTT
j_gene: TRBJ1-1; v_gene: TRBV7-9; abundance: many; d_gene: .; len: 15; CDR3aa: CASSETGTRNTEAFF; CDR3nt: TGTGCCAGCAGCGAAACCGGGACAAGGAACACTGAAGCTTTCTTT
j_gene: TRBJ2-3; v_gene: TRBV2; abundance: once; d_gene: .; len: 14; CDR3aa: CASLVQGDKDTQYF; CDR3nt: TGTGCCAGCCTCGTCCAGGGTGATAAAGATACGCAGTATTTT
j_gene: TRBJ2-3; v_gene: TRBV12-3/TRBV12-4; abundance: .; d_gene: .; len: 13; CDR3aa: CASSPPSTDTQYF; CDR3nt: TGTGCCAGCAGCCCCCCGAGCACAGATACGCAGTATTTT
j_gene: TRBJ2-7; v_gene: TRBV18; abundance: .; d_gene: TRBD2; len: 14; CDR3aa: CASSPPGLASEQYF; CDR3nt: TGTGCCAGCTCACCACCGGGACTAGCGTCCGAGCAGTACTTC
j_gene: TRBJ2-2; v_gene: TRBV7-2; abundance: few; d_gene: TRBD1; len: 16; CDR3aa: CASSPFDRANTGELFF; CDR3nt: TGTGCCAGCAGCCCCTTTGACAGGGCGAACACCGGGGAGCTGTTTTTT
j_gene: TRBJ2-5; v_gene: TRBV7-9; abundance: .; d_gene: TRBD2; len: 13; CDR3aa: CASRGLVQETQYF; CDR3nt: TGTGCCAGCAGAGGACTAGTACAAGAGACCCAGTACTTC
j_gene: TRBJ1-1; v_gene: TRBV6-5; abundance: once; d_gene: .; len: 14; CDR3aa: CASSYQPRDTEAFF; CDR3nt: TGCGCCAGCAGTTACCAACCACGGGACACTGAAGCTTTCTTT
j_gene: TRBJ1-2; v_gene: TRBV7-2; abundance: .; d_gene: TRBD1; len: 15; CDR3aa: CASSPDRSASYGYTF; CDR3nt: TGTGCCAGCAGCCCGGACAGGTCGGCGAGCTATGGCTACACCTTC
j_gene: TRBJ1-2; v_gene: TRBV18; abundance: .; d_gene: TRBD1; len: 15; CDR3aa: CASSPPGQGSRGYTF; CDR3nt: TGTGCCAGCTCACCCCCGGGACAGGGGTCTCGAGGCTACACCTTC